Each of the 9 T cell receptor beta chains below was sequenced from the same sample in a study of control samples from healthy donors and cancer patients. Method: immunoSEQ multiplex PCR; TCRdb's copy keeps in-frame clones and lacks some. The table has 50,000 or so clones, over 85% seen once; the top ten hold roughly 2.3%. What was sequenced was blood. Receptors were obtained from a man aged 25-45 years in good health.

This rearrangement joins TRBV5-6 to TRBJ1-2, with 9 bases fitting TRBD1. CDR1 and CDR2 (germline): SGHDT, YYEEEE. V was pared by 5 bases and J by 6 bases, with 5 bases of the junction left unmatched. The CDR3 has 13 amino acids. The CDR3 DNA sequence: TGTGCCAGCAGTACAGGGGGCTATGATGGCTACACCTTC. Its translation: CASSTGGYDGYTF.

V and J are TRBV2 and TRBJ2-1; D may match TRBD1 or TRBD2 (7 bases each). Germline-derived CDR1 and CDR2 are SNHLY and FYNNEI. The CDR3 runs 15 residues. The V and J ends lost 5 bases and 8 bases respectively, with 19 bases between them. The DNA of the CDR3 is TGTGCCAGCAGTTTTGAGCGGGGACAGCTCGATGAGCAGTTCTTC. Its translation is CASSFERGQLDEQFF.

The chain recombines TRBV6-2 or TRBV6-3 with TRBJ2-7; maybe TRBD1 (5 bases). This CDR3 spans 13 amino acids. Germline V gene data show CDR1 as MNHEY and CDR2 as SVGEGT. The germline V and J ends were trimmed by 6 bases and 0 bases, with 9 bases remaining between them. CDR3 loop: CASSQDSSYEQYF. The CDR3 nucleotides read TGTGCCAGCAGCCAAGACAGCTCCTACGAGCAGTACTTC.

This chain joins TRBV6-2 or TRBV6-3 and TRBJ2-7; D gene unclear. This CDR3 is built from 15 residues. V was pared by 5 bases and J by 3 bases, with 17 bases between. CDR1 and CDR2 from the germline V gene are MNHEY and SVGEGT. The CDR3 DNA reads TGTGCCAGCAGTCCCTTGACTCGGTTGGTCTACGAGCAGTACTTC. It translates to CASSPLTRLVYEQYF.

A few counts support this clone. The chain carries TRBV7-2 and TRBJ2-2; no clear D gene. The CDR3 length is 14 residues. Trimming took 2 bases from V and 5 from J, leaving 9 bases between them. Germline-derived CDR1 and CDR2 are SGHTA and FQGNSA. The DNA of the CDR3 is TGTGCCAGCAGCTTAAGAGCTTCTACCGGGGAGCTGTTTTTT. Protein sequence: CASSLRASTGELFF.

This chain joins TRBV5-1 and TRBJ2-1, with TRBD2 matching over 9 bases. J lost 5 bases, V lost 0 bases, and 3 bases had no gene match. The germline V gene encodes CDR1 SGHRS and CDR2 YFSETQ. The length of the CDR3 is 15 residues. The CDR3 DNA sequence: TGCGCCAGCAGCTTGGTCGCGGGAGGGGACAATGAGCAGTTCTTC. This gives the protein CASSLVAGGDNEQFF.

The CDR3 sequence: CATIPPGGVRSYNEQFF. CDR3 bases: TGTGCCACCATCCCTCCGGGAGGAGTACGGTCCTACAATGAGCAGTTCTTC. The chain couples TRBV15 to TRBJ2-1, with 7 bases identical to TRBD2. V lost 7 bases, J lost 1 base, and 13 bases stayed unmatched. This CDR3 comprises 17 residues. Germline CDR1 is LNHNV and CDR2 is YYDKDF (reference sequence).

This chain uses TRBV6-6 with TRBJ2-1; a weak D match, TRBD2 (7 bases). Trimming took off 5 bases at V and 4 bases at J, with 15 bases between the two ends. The CDR3 length is 15 residues. CDR1 and CDR2 (germline): MNHNY, SVGAGI (reference sequence). The CDR3 spells CASSVRGTTYNEQFF. The CDR3 DNA sequence: TGTGCCAGCAGTGTGCGGGGGACAACTTACAATGAGCAGTTCTTC.

J is TRBJ2-7 and V is TRBV6-6; D is unresolved. Per the germline V gene, CDR1 is MNHNY and CDR2 is SVGAGI (reference sequence). The CDR3 length is 11 residues. Trimming left V 8 bases short and J 4 bases short, with 9 bases between. The CDR3 reads CASGRVYEQYF. The CDR3 DNA follows: TGTGCCAGCGGAAGAGTGTACGAGCAGTACTTC.